The 30 T cell receptor beta chains given below trace back to one sample, sequenced in a study of T cells in Graves' hyperthyroidism and ophthalmopathy. Amplification of TCR beta CDR3 regions used RNA as the template. Using the HTBI primer set, a first-round RT-PCR was run on the TCR CDR3. TCRdb used MiXCR to reprocess the multiplex PCR reads, holding one entry per CDR3 protein. The sample shows roughly 350,000 distinct CDR3 sequences, around 13% of them seen only once. Sequenced material: blood. The source of these receptors is a woman aged 30 to 39 with Graves' ophthalmopathy.

The genes are TRBV2 and TRBJ1-1; 8 bases fit TRBD1. This CDR3 region has 16 residues. Per germline, CDR1 SNHLY and CDR2 FYNNEI. V lost 3 bases, J lost 3 bases, and 9 bases stayed unmatched. CDR3: CASSEPQGAGDTEAFF. CDR3 coding DNA: TGTGCCAGCAGTGAGCCCCAGGGGGCTGGTGACACTGAAGCTTTCTTT.

In the case of this clonotype: An end of the junction does not agree with germline; a read error may underlie this. CDR3 in amino acids: CASSLTVQRENTRELFF. The DNA of the CDR3 is TGTGCCAGCAGCTTGACCGTTCAACGTGAGAACACCCGGGAGCTGTTTTTT. The rearrangement joins TRBV5-6 to TRBJ2-2; D remains unclear. Looked up from germline, CDR1 is SGHDT and CDR2 is YYEEEE. The CDR3 sequence is 17 residues long.

The chain recombines TRBV20-1 with TRBJ2-3; weak D call: TRBD2 (6 bases). Per germline, CDR1 DFQATT and CDR2 SNEGSKA (reference sequence). The CDR3 runs 16 residues. Trimming cost V 5 bases and J 2 bases, with 20 bases left between them. As DNA, the CDR3 is TGCAGTGCTGCCAGGATTGGGGGAGGTGTCACAGATACGCAGTATTTT. It yields the protein CSAARIGGGVTDTQYF.

This sequence joins TRBV28 and TRBJ2-1; 9 nucleotides align to TRBD2. With 2 bases clipped from V and 6 bases from J, the junction kept 5 bases outside the gene matches. From germline, CDR1 is MDHEN and CDR2 SYDVKM. The CDR3 contains 15 residues. CDR3 in amino acids: CASSLGGGGSNEQFF. CDR3 DNA sequence: TGTGCCAGCAGTTTAGGCGGGGGGGGGTCCAATGAGCAGTTCTTC.

This clonotype was counted ten times or more. V gene TRBV10-3 combines with J gene TRBJ1-4; possibly TRBD1 for D (6 bases). Germline CDR1 reads ENHRY; CDR2 reads SYGVKD. This CDR3 is 14 amino acids long. The ends were cut back, 6 bases at V and 4 bases at J, with 12 bases in the middle. This CDR3 is CAISYTGNNEKLFF. CDR3 sequence (DNA): TGTGCCATCAGCTACACAGGGAATAATGAAAAACTGTTTTTT.

A remark on this clonotype: A read error may explain this, as a much larger clone is one base away. The chain employs TRBV30 and TRBJ2-3; 11 nucleotides match TRBD1. Germline lookup yields CDR1 GTSNPN and CDR2 SVGIG (reference sequence). The CDR3 covers 15 residues. Here the CDR3 reads CVWSVRTGGIDTQYF. The CDR3 coding sequence is TGTGTCTGGAGTGTTCGGACAGGGGGCATAGATACGCAGTATTTT.

The table lists this clonotype with many counts. The chain is built from TRBV2 and TRBJ2-7, with D unclear. Germline CDR1 and CDR2: SNHLY and FYNNEI. With 9 bases removed from V and 1 base from J, the gap between germline ends came to 7 bases. The CDR3 runs 11 residues. The CDR3 coding sequence is TGTGCCAGTGAAGAGTCCTACGAGCAGTACTTC. This sequence encodes CASEESYEQYF.

The sample holds many counts of this clonotype. The gene calls are TRBV28 and TRBJ1-4; possibly TRBD1 for D (6 bases). V lost 2 bases and J 3 bases, leaving 19 bases between the germline ends. The germline V gene has CDR1 MDHEN and CDR2 SYDVKM. The CDR3 covers 18 residues. CDR3 DNA sequence: TGTGCCAGCAGTTTAATGTTCGGACAGCCCGCCCCTAATGAAAAACTGTTTTTT. This gives the protein CASSLMFGQPAPNEKLFF.

This sequence joins TRBV28 and TRBJ1-1; maybe TRBD1 (5 bases). Per the germline V gene, CDR1 is MDHEN and CDR2 is SYDVKM. This CDR3 comprises 14 residues. With 0 bases removed from V and 11 bases from J, the gap between germline ends came to 16 bases. In DNA, the CDR3 is TGTGCCAGCAGTTTATGGGGGGTTATAAACGGGGCTTTCTTT. It yields the protein CASSLWGVINGAFF.

This clonotype was counted ten times or more. This rearrangement joins TRBV5-1 to TRBJ1-5; a weak D match, TRBD1 (6 bases). V lost 5 bases, J lost 6 bases, and 15 bases lay in between. CDR1 SGHRS and CDR2 YFSETQ come from the germline V gene. The CDR3 consists of 14 residues. CDR3: CASSTTGLSQPQHF. The CDR3 DNA reads as TGCGCCAGCAGTACGACAGGTCTAAGTCAGCCCCAGCATTTT.

Notes on this clonotype: Germline is not matched at one junction end, which may reflect a read error. The chain carries TRBV27 and TRBJ2-3, with a tentative D call TRBD2 (5 bases). Germline V CDR1 and CDR2: MNHEY, SMNVEV (reference sequence). The CDR3 length is 14 residues. Here the CDR3 reads CTSSVRDYTDTQYF. The CDR3 region has the DNA TGTACCAGCAGTGTCCGGGATTACACAGATACGCAGTATTTT.

This clonotype was found many times. This chain joins TRBV30 and TRBJ1-4; 7 bases align to TRBD1. The CDR3 extends over 12 amino acids. The junction had 2 bases not matched to a gene; V was cut back by 3 bases and J by 7 bases. Germline V lookup: CDR1 GTSNPN, CDR2 SVGIG (reference sequence). The CDR3 loop reads CAWSQGGEKLFF. CDR3 DNA: TGTGCCTGGAGCCAGGGGGGTGAAAAACTGTTTTTT.

This clonotype was found many times. This chain joins TRBV6-2 or TRBV6-3 and TRBJ2-3, with D maybe TRBD2 (6 bases). Germline loops: CDR1 MNHEY, CDR2 SVGEGT. The CDR3 totals 14 residues. Trimming pared 10 bases from V and 5 bases from J, leaving 19 bases between. In nucleotides, the CDR3 is TGTGCCACTCGACCCAGCGGGTCAGGAGATACGCAGTATTTT. Translating gives CATRPSGSGDTQYF.

This clonotype occurred many times. The chain recombines TRBV28 with TRBJ1-4, with D hard to call. Germline V gives CDR1 MDHEN, CDR2 SYDVKM. The CDR3 totals 14 residues. V was clipped by 10 bases and J by 3 bases, with 15 bases between them. CDR3 loop: CATMAGVANEKLFF. In nucleotides, the CDR3 is TGTGCCACCATGGCCGGGGTTGCTAATGAAAAACTGTTTTTT. Drawing the rest from reference TRBV28 and TRBJ1-4, the complete variable domain is DVKVTQSSRYLVKRTGEKVFLECVQDMDHENMFWYRQDPGLGLRLIYFSYDVKMKEKGDIPEGYSVSREKKERFSLILESASTNQTSMYLCATMAGVANEKLFFGSGTQLSVL.

In this sample, this clonotype turned up a few times. The chain links TRBV18 to TRBJ2-7, with 10 bases fitting TRBD1. Germline V gene lookup returns CDR1 KGHSH and CDR2 LQKENI. Trimming cost V 4 bases and J 3 bases; bases outside gene matches: 6. There are 15 residues in the CDR3. CDR3 sequence (DNA): TGTGCCAGCTCACAGGGACAGGGGATGAACTACGAGCAGTACTTC. This encodes CASSQGQGMNYEQYF.

Ten or more counts support this clonotype. The gene calls are TRBV7-2 and TRBJ2-5; tentatively, D is TRBD1 or TRBD2 (7 bases each). Germline CDR1 is SGHTA and CDR2 is FQGNSA. V was shortened by 5 bases and J by 4 bases, with 17 bases between the two germline ends. CDR3 length: 15 amino acids. CDR3 residues: CASSVASGGGETQYF. CDR3 nucleotides: TGTGCCAGCAGCGTCGCCTCAGGGGGGGGAGAGACCCAGTACTTC.

This clonotype was recorded many times. The rearrangement joins TRBV11-3 to TRBJ1-6, with TRBD1 identical over 7 bases. Germline V gene sequence: CDR1 SGHNT, CDR2 YENEEA. This CDR3 has 14 amino acids. Trimming removed 4 bases from V and 6 bases from J; junction bases left unmatched: 3. The CDR3 protein is CASSSTGFNSPLHF. As DNA, the CDR3 is TGTGCCAGCAGCTCGACAGGGTTTAATTCACCCCTCCACTTT.

Concerning this clonotype: Just one base apart from a much larger clone, this may be a read error. The chain employs TRBV7-8 and TRBJ1-3, with 7 bases matching TRBD1. The CDR3 has 15 residues. V dropped 2 bases and J dropped 6; count of bases not matched to a gene: 7. From germline, CDR1 is SGHVS and CDR2 FQNEAQ. The DNA for the CDR3 is TGTGCCAGCAGCTTAAGTTCGGGACAGTTAAACACCATATATTTT. Translating gives CASSLSSGQLNTIYF.

A word on this clonotype: This sequence may be a read error, since a much larger clone differs from it by one base. This rearrangement joins TRBV11-1 to TRBJ1-1, with D tentatively TRBD1 (6 bases). This CDR3 has 17 residues. Trimming stripped 5 bases from V and 4 bases from J, with 23 bases between. CDR1 and CDR2 (germline): SGHAT, FQDESV (reference sequence). Written as DNA, the CDR3 is TGTGCCAGCAGCCGTAGGAAGGCTCCGGGGGCAATCACTGAAGCTTTCTTT. As protein: CASSRRKAPGAITEAFF.

This clonotype showed up just once. With a much larger clone just one base away, this may be a read error. The chain employs TRBV15 and TRBJ1-5; TRBD1 aligns across 10 bases. Germline CDR1 LNHNV, CDR2 YYDKDF (reference sequence). The CDR3 has 14 amino acids. The CDR3 is CTTSRDRGQQPQHF. In DNA, the CDR3 is TGTACCACCAGCAGAGACAGGGGGCAACAGCCCCAGCATTTT.

This clonotype was observed a few times. The CDR3 sequence: CASTPDREGDEQYF. In DNA form, the CDR3 reads TGTGCCAGTACCCCGGACAGGGAAGGAGACGAGCAGTACTTC. V is TRBV19 and J is TRBJ2-7; 8 nucleotides match TRBD1. CDR3 length: 14 amino acids. V trimming: 7 bases; J trimming: 5 bases; junction bases outside the gene matches: 10. Germline V gene data show CDR1 as LNHDA and CDR2 as SQIVND (reference sequence).

The chain carries TRBV5-5 and TRBJ1-6, with D unresolved. Germline V gene sequence: CDR1 SGHKS, CDR2 YYEKEE (reference sequence). The CDR3 runs 16 residues. V lost 4 bases to trimming and J lost 4 bases, with 15 bases between them. The CDR3 DNA reads as TGTGCCAGCAGCCAAACCCCGGACGGTTATAATTCACCCCTCCACTTT. Protein product: CASSQTPDGYNSPLHF.

A few counts support this clonotype. The chain couples TRBV14 to TRBJ1-2; 7 nucleotides agree with TRBD1. Germline CDR1 is SGHDN and CDR2 is FVKESK. J lost 4 bases, V lost 1 base, and 6 bases had no gene match. The CDR3 has 15 residues. CDR3 region: CASSQAWDSFYGYTF. DNA for the CDR3: TGTGCCAGCAGCCAAGCCTGGGACAGCTTCTATGGCTACACCTTC.

This clonotype was seen more than once but under ten times. The gene calls are TRBV7-2 and TRBJ1-6; tentatively, D is TRBD1 (6 bases). The CDR3 has 20 residues. V lost 0 bases and J 6 bases, leaving 24 bases between the germline ends. Germline V gene data show CDR1 as SGHTA and CDR2 as FQGNSA. CDR3 nucleotide sequence: TGTGCCAGCAGCTTAGCGCTTGGGAAGGGGGATGCGGATGGTAATTCACCCCTCCACTTT. This encodes CASSLALGKGDADGNSPLHF.

This chain joins TRBV7-9 and TRBJ2-3, with D uncertain. Trimming shortened V by 5 bases and J by 6 bases, and 9 bases separated the two germline ends. CDR3 size: 12 residues. Germline CDR1 is SEHNR and CDR2 is FQNEAQ (reference sequence). The CDR3 protein is CASSAPIDTQYF. The CDR3 bases are TGTGCCAGCAGCGCGCCCATTGATACGCAGTATTTT.

To note about this clonotype: A read error may be the cause here, since a much bigger clone is one base away. This sequence joins TRBV7-2 and TRBJ2-1, with 7 bases aligning to TRBD2. J lost 12 bases, V lost 2 bases, and 4 bases had no gene match. From germline, CDR1 is SGHTA and CDR2 FQGNSA. The CDR3 runs 12 residues. CDR3: CASSLSGGGQFF. CDR3 sequence (DNA): TGTGCCAGCAGCTTATCGGGAGGTGGGCAGTTCTTC.

Ten or more counts support this clonotype. This chain connects TRBV15 to TRBJ1-1; D perhaps matches TRBD1 (5 bases). The CDR3 is 15 residues long. Germline CDR1 and CDR2: LNHNV and YYDKDF (reference sequence). V was cut by 4 bases and J by 3 bases, with 15 bases left in between. The CDR3 nucleotides are TGTGCCACCAGCATGGGAAAAACGGGGGACACTGAAGCTTTCTTT. Protein: CATSMGKTGDTEAFF.

This clonotype was counted at least ten times. This sequence joins TRBV5-1 and TRBJ1-4, with 9 bases that match TRBD1. The J segment lost 5 bases and the V segment lost 4 bases, leaving 6 bases of the junction unmatched. Germline CDR1 SGHRS, CDR2 YFSETQ. There are 15 residues in the CDR3. The CDR3 protein is CASSIGQGKNEKLFF. The CDR3 nucleotides are TGCGCCAGCAGCATAGGACAGGGGAAGAATGAAAAACTGTTTTTT.

This clonotype showed up many times. The chain recombines TRBV9 with TRBJ2-6, with 9 bases lining up with TRBD1. From germline, CDR1 is SGDLS and CDR2 YYNGEE. V lost 3 bases to trimming and J lost 7 bases; unmatched junction nucleotides: 11. The CDR3 spans 17 residues. CDR3 sequence (DNA): TGTGCCAGCAGCGACCGGGACAGGGATTCTTCAGCCAACGTCCTGACTTTC. It specifies CASSDRDRDSSANVLTF.

The V call is TRBV20-1, the J call TRBJ2-5, with D perhaps matching TRBD1 (6 bases). CDR1 DFQATT and CDR2 SNEGSKA come from the germline V gene (reference sequence). This CDR3 is built from 13 residues. V lost 3 bases and J 2 bases, leaving 10 bases between the germline ends. For the CDR3, the DNA is TGCAGTGCTAGCAGGGGTTTACAAGAGACCCAGTACTTC. Protein product: CSASRGLQETQYF.